This TCR beta chain emerged from a study of vaccination and CD4 T cells after COVID-19. Whole-study context: Six males and four females constituted the convalescent cohort, two of whom were Hispanic. The interval from dose two to post-vaccine sampling had a median of approximately 70 days, and it ranged from 14 to 241. The peptides that stimulated the cells were overlapping spike peptides from SARS-CoV-2, HCoV-NL63, HCoV-OC43 and HCoV-229E.

Study observations and caveats: Among reactive clones from convalescent patients, a median 86.3% appeared only post-vaccination.

The CDR3 extends over 16 amino acids. Germline V gives CDR1 SEHNR, CDR2 FQNEAQ (reference sequence). V was pared by 5 bases and J by 2 bases, with 10 bases of the junction left unmatched. With regard to this clonotype: The antigen is unknown.

The treatment is: approximately 9-day PBMC culture with coronavirus spike peptide pools or control peptides (ViraFEST assay). With the Oncomine TCR Beta short-read assay, DNA from cultured CD4+ T cells was sequenced. TCRdb processed the PCR reads anew with MiXCR; each CDR3 protein has one entry. In the table there are about 20,000 distinct CDR3 sequences, 53% of which are singletons. The chain links TRBV7-9 to TRBJ2-3; 7 bases map to TRBD2. This sequence was found in a human donor who had recovered from COVID-19. The sample in question was CD4+ T cells from blood, cultured in vitro, obtained before SARS-CoV-2 vaccination. This CDR3 is CASSHFGGGNTDTQYF. CDR3 sequence (DNA): TGTGCCAGCAGCCACTTTGGGGGGGGGAACACAGATACGCAGTATTTT.